A selection of T cell receptor beta chains follows, all from one sample in a study of blood T cell repertoires in COVID-19. Sequenced by immunoSEQ multiplex PCR; TCRdb stores in-frame clones only, minus some. The profile shows approximately 220,000 clones, roughly 91% of them singletons. Sequencing was carried out using PBMCs or T cells enriched from blood (not recorded which). The receptors derive from a woman aged 25 to 39 with acute COVID-19. Both conserved end residues are part of each CDR3. Fields, in order: V gene, J gene, CDR3 protein.

V gene: TRBV7-8; J gene: TRBJ2-7; CDR3 protein: CASSSGFFYEQYF
V gene: TRBV6-1; J gene: TRBJ2-6; CDR3 protein: CASSEWAGSPGANVLTF
V gene: TRBV5-6; J gene: TRBJ1-5; CDR3 protein: CASSLLAGNQPQHF
V gene: TRBV28; J gene: TRBJ1-2; CDR3 protein: CASSPPSRIYGYTF
V gene: TRBV5-1; J gene: TRBJ2-7; CDR3 protein: CASSWGGQGIYEQYF
V gene: TRBV6-5; J gene: TRBJ2-1; CDR3 protein: CASSRPGTGLGEQFF
V gene: TRBV11-2; J gene: TRBJ2-3; CDR3 protein: CASSFSGGADTQYF
V gene: TRBV7-2; J gene: TRBJ2-1; CDR3 protein: CASSAGSYNEQFF
V gene: TRBV7-9; J gene: TRBJ2-7; CDR3 protein: CASSFNQGNEQYF
V gene: TRBV4-3; J gene: TRBJ1-1; CDR3 protein: CASSPTGVTEAFF
V gene: TRBV30; J gene: TRBJ1-1; CDR3 protein: CAGTRGNTEAFF
V gene: TRBV7-9; J gene: TRBJ2-4; CDR3 protein: CASSLPGQGGSIQYF
V gene: TRBV19; J gene: TRBJ1-2; CDR3 protein: CASSDRDSSVDYTF
V gene: TRBV18; J gene: TRBJ1-2; CDR3 protein: CASSPEGPGHNYGYTF
V gene: TRBV5-1; J gene: TRBJ2-7; CDR3 protein: CASSSRTESYEQYF
V gene: TRBV19; J gene: TRBJ2-1; CDR3 protein: CASSPGREVNEQFF
V gene: TRBV10-3; J gene: TRBJ1-1; CDR3 protein: CAISESPGDTEAFF
V gene: TRBV10-3; J gene: TRBJ1-2; CDR3 protein: CATSGVLFTF
V gene: TRBV18; J gene: TRBJ1-2; CDR3 protein: CASSPAPTTNYGYTF
V gene: TRBV24-1; J gene: TRBJ2-2; CDR3 protein: CATSGTGEGGELFF
V gene: TRBV7-9; J gene: TRBJ1-5; CDR3 protein: CASSPTDQPQHF
V gene: TRBV27; J gene: TRBJ1-3; CDR3 protein: CASSFGSALGNTIYF
V gene: TRBV3-1/TRBV3-2; J gene: TRBJ1-1; CDR3 protein: CASSLGSGTEAFF
V gene: TRBV7-2; J gene: TRBJ1-2; CDR3 protein: CASSLGGAYGYTF
V gene: TRBV19; J gene: TRBJ2-1; CDR3 protein: CASSISGGSLGVF
V gene: TRBV29-1; J gene: TRBJ2-1; CDR3 protein: CSVELRFSSYNEQFF
V gene: TRBV3-1/TRBV3-2; J gene: TRBJ2-3; CDR3 protein: CASSQDRVGDTQYF
V gene: TRBV19; J gene: TRBJ1-1; CDR3 protein: CASSITTGTPHGNTEAFF
V gene: TRBV7-3; J gene: TRBJ2-1; CDR3 protein: CASSRWAGGSNEQFF
V gene: TRBV30; J gene: TRBJ1-5; CDR3 protein: CAGAQGGGQPQHF
V gene: TRBV7-6; J gene: TRBJ2-3; CDR3 protein: CASSLASTGGVSTDTQYF
V gene: TRBV5-4; J gene: TRBJ2-7; CDR3 protein: CASSLAGNLYEQYF
V gene: TRBV7-3; J gene: TRBJ2-2; CDR3 protein: CASSSWTGIDGELFF
V gene: TRBV10-3; J gene: TRBJ1-6; CDR3 protein: CAINGQLNSPLHF
V gene: TRBV29-1; J gene: TRBJ1-2; CDR3 protein: CSAGDRGQIGSGYTF
V gene: TRBV4-2; J gene: TRBJ1-1; CDR3 protein: CASSQDRQGAFEAFF
V gene: TRBV4-3; J gene: TRBJ2-2; CDR3 protein: CASSRGQGNTGELFF
V gene: TRBV2; J gene: TRBJ2-5; CDR3 protein: CASSRTGAETQYF
V gene: TRBV18; J gene: TRBJ2-1; CDR3 protein: CASSQASGGNNEQFF
V gene: TRBV2; J gene: TRBJ2-5; CDR3 protein: CASSEWGGETQYF
V gene: TRBV4-1; J gene: TRBJ2-7; CDR3 protein: CASSQVSMGLASYEQYF
V gene: TRBV27; J gene: TRBJ1-5; CDR3 protein: CASSSVRNQPQHF
V gene: TRBV19; J gene: TRBJ2-3; CDR3 protein: CASTPSRSSTDTQYF
V gene: TRBV7-2; J gene: TRBJ2-1; CDR3 protein: CASSNKGGDEQFF
V gene: TRBV27; J gene: TRBJ1-6; CDR3 protein: CASSLWQGAGNSPLHF